This passage covers 30 T cell receptor beta chains from one sample sequenced in a study of type 1 and type 2 diabetes patients. Amplification started from genomic DNA. The TCR beta CDR3 region was amplified using 30 forward and 13 reverse primers. TCRdb ran MiXCR on the multiplex PCR reads and lists one entry per CDR3 protein. The data hold under 300,000 distinct CDR3 sequences, with 45% to 60% observed a single time. The specimen sequenced was peripheral blood mononuclear cells (PBMCs). These receptors originate from a man aged 18 to 35 with type 2 diabetes.

This clonotype was seen ten or more times. This chain connects TRBV14 to TRBJ2-7, with D hard to call. The CDR3 is made up of 12 amino acids. Trimming pared 0 bases from V and 2 bases from J, leaving 2 bases between. Germline-derived CDR1 and CDR2 are SGHDN and FVKESK. CDR3 loop: CASSQDTYEQYF. CDR3 in DNA: TGTGCCAGCAGCCAAGACACCTACGAGCAGTACTTC.

This chain connects TRBV19 to TRBJ1-6, with a tentative D call TRBD1 (6 bases). Germline V gives CDR1 LNHDA, CDR2 SQIVND (reference sequence). The CDR3 is made up of 16 amino acids. Trimming removed 5 bases from V and 9 bases from J, with 20 bases in between. The CDR3 loop is CASSAERIVGASPLHF. CDR3 DNA: TGTGCCAGTAGTGCAGAGCGAATCGTGGGGGCTTCACCCCTCCACTTT.

About this clonotype itself: This may arise from a read error, as a much more abundant clone is one base away. The chain links TRBV15 to TRBJ2-7, with D possibly matching TRBD1 (6 bases). Trimming left V 5 bases short and J 1 base short, with 21 bases between. The germline CDR1 and CDR2 sequences are LNHNV and YYDKDF (reference sequence). The CDR3 length is 17 residues. The CDR3 bases are TGTGCCACCAGCTCCCGCTCCGGGACACCAACTTCCTACGAGCAGTACTTC. Translated, it gives CATSSRSGTPTSYEQYF.

This clonotype was picked up one time. V and J are TRBV6-5 and TRBJ2-5; D unclear. There are 14 residues in the CDR3. Trimming cost V 1 base and J 6 bases, with 12 bases left between them. Germline CDR1 MNHEY, CDR2 SVGAGI. This chain's CDR3 is CASSYWQAPQTQYF. Written as DNA, the CDR3 is TGTGCCAGCAGTTACTGGCAGGCTCCACAGACCCAGTACTTC.

This clonotype appeared a single time. This sequence may be a read error, since a much larger clone differs from it by one base. Since no conserved phenylalanine or tryptophan closes the CDR3, a read error is the likely cause. V usage is TRBV2 and J usage is TRBJ2-6; D might be TRBD1 (6 bases). The CDR3 consists of 17 residues. The V gene's germline CDR1 is SNHLY and CDR2 FYNNEI. With 10 bases removed from V and 1 base from J, the gap between germline ends came to 20 bases. The CDR3 sequence is CATKNRELDSGANVLTL. CDR3 bases: TGTGCCACCAAGAACAGGGAGTTAGATTCTGGGGCCAACGTCCTGACTCTC.

The chain employs TRBV7-2 and TRBJ2-3, with 12 bases lining up with TRBD2. This CDR3 has 16 amino acids. J gave up 1 base and V 6 bases, and 5 bases lay outside the gene matches. Germline CDR1 SGHTA, CDR2 FQGNSA. CDR3 protein: CASSGLAGLRTDTQYF. The CDR3 nucleotides read TGTGCCAGCAGTGGACTAGCGGGGCTCCGCACAGATACGCAGTATTTT.

The V call is TRBV11-2, the J call TRBJ2-1, with D perhaps TRBD1 (5 bases). The CDR3 covers 11 residues. V was clipped by 4 bases and J by 11 bases, with 9 bases between them. Germline CDR1 SGHAT, CDR2 FQNNGV. The CDR3 here is CASSWGAQQFF. The CDR3 region has the DNA TGTGCCAGCAGCTGGGGCGCGCAGCAGTTCTTC.

The chain has TRBV7-3 and TRBJ2-1, with 9 bases fitting TRBD1. The length of the CDR3 is 15 residues. The V gene end was trimmed by 5 bases and the J gene end by 9 bases; junction bases not matched to a gene: 11. Germline CDR1 reads SGHTA; CDR2 reads FQGTGA. The CDR3 loop is CASSNPGQGGGEQFF. In DNA, the CDR3 is TGTGCCAGCAGCAATCCGGGACAGGGTGGCGGTGAGCAGTTCTTC.

This clonotype has more than one count but fewer than ten. The chain recombines TRBV19 with TRBJ2-1; D gene ambiguous. There are 13 residues in the CDR3. Per the germline V gene, CDR1 is LNHDA and CDR2 is SQIVND (reference sequence). V was trimmed by 2 bases and J by 7 bases, leaving 9 bases between them. CDR3: CASSIRGDNEQFF. The CDR3 DNA follows: TGTGCCAGTAGTATACGTGGGGATAATGAGCAGTTCTTC.

The chain combines TRBV19 with TRBJ1-1; 8 bases are shared with TRBD1. The CDR3 is 15 residues long. The ends lost 5 bases at V and 6 bases at J; junction bases unmatched: 11. CDR1 and CDR2 from the germline V gene are LNHDA and SQIVND (reference sequence). The CDR3 sequence: CASSLDRAYTAEAFF. As DNA, the CDR3 is TGTGCCAGTAGTCTGGACAGGGCATATACCGCTGAAGCTTTCTTT.

This clonotype occurred a few times. The chain couples TRBV4-2 to TRBJ1-2; tentative D call: TRBD1 (5 bases). CDR1 is LGHNA, CDR2 YNFKEQ, per germline. V was trimmed by 4 bases and J by 8 bases, leaving 11 bases between them. The CDR3 covers 12 residues. The CDR3 nucleotides read TGTGCCAGCAGCCTTGAGGGGCAGGGCTACACCTTC. This gives the protein CASSLEGQGYTF.

The V call is TRBV30, the J call TRBJ2-7, with D unclear. The V and J ends lost 0 bases and 2 bases respectively, with 8 bases between them. This CDR3 is built from 13 residues. Germline V CDR1 and CDR2: GTSNPN, SVGIG (reference sequence). CDR3 sequence: CAWSVAPPYEQYF. Written as DNA, the CDR3 is TGTGCCTGGAGTGTAGCTCCCCCCTACGAGCAGTACTTC. The full variable domain, its missing parts supplied by reference TRBV30 and TRBJ2-7, is SQTIHQWPATLVQPVGSPLSLECTVEGTSNPNLYWYRQAAGRGLQLLFYSVGIGQISSEVPQNLSASRPQDRQFILSSKKLLLSDSGFYLCAWSVAPPYEQYFGPGTRLTVT.

In its sample, this clonotype was seen many times. The J gene is TRBJ2-5, the V gene TRBV7-8; 10 bases fit TRBD2. V was pared by 5 bases and J by 3 bases, with 3 bases of the junction left unmatched. The CDR3 totals 14 residues. From germline, CDR1 is SGHVS and CDR2 FQNEAQ. CDR3 sequence reads: CASSRGTSEETQYF. In DNA form, the CDR3 reads TGTGCCAGCAGCAGGGGGACTAGCGAAGAGACCCAGTACTTC. Supplemented by reference TRBV7-8 and TRBJ2-5, the full variable domain reads GAGVSQSPRYKVAKRGQDVALRCDPISGHVSLFWYQQALGQGPEFLTYFQNEAQLDKSGLPSDRFFAERPEGSVSTLKIQRTQQEDSAVYLCASSRGTSEETQYFGPGTRLLVL.

A word on this clonotype: A read error may account for a junction end that differs from germline. The rearrangement joins TRBV19 to TRBJ2-3, with D possibly being TRBD1 (5 bases). CDR1 and CDR2 (germline): LNHDA, SQIVND (reference sequence). The CDR3 has 14 amino acids. The CDR3 region has the DNA TGCGCCAGCAGGTGGGGCACGGGCGCAGATACGCAGTATTTT. Its protein is CASRWGTGADTQYF.

The chain links TRBV29-1 to TRBJ2-7; D may be TRBD1 (5 bases). Germline CDR1 SQVTM, CDR2 ANQGSEA. The CDR3 extends over 10 amino acids. V was shortened by 7 bases and J by 5 bases, with 9 bases between the two germline ends. CDR3 nucleotides: TGCAGCGCACAGGTGGACGAGCAGTACTTC. The encoded protein is CSAQVDEQYF.

The genes are TRBV7-8 and TRBJ1-1, with TRBD1 matching 8 bases. The CDR3 extends over 15 amino acids. CDR1 SGHVS and CDR2 FQNEAQ come from the germline V gene. Germline trimming cut 4 bases from V and 5 bases from J; bases unmatched to any gene: 9. CDR3 nucleotides: TGTGCCAGCAGCTCCCCCTGGACAGGGTGGACTGAAGCTTTCTTT. It specifies CASSSPWTGWTEAFF.

CDR3 in amino acids: CAWSDRGENTGELFF. CDR3 bases: TGTGCCTGGAGTGACAGGGGGGAAAACACCGGGGAGCTGTTTTTT. The V gene is TRBV30, the J gene TRBJ2-2, with 8 nucleotides matching TRBD1. The J segment lost 2 bases and the V segment lost 1 base, leaving 3 bases of the junction unmatched. The length of the CDR3 is 15 residues. Per germline, CDR1 GTSNPN and CDR2 SVGIG (reference sequence).

The rearrangement joins TRBV6-5 to TRBJ2-3; possible D gene TRBD1, 6 bases. CDR1 MNHEY and CDR2 SVGAGI come from the germline V gene. Trimming shortened V by 8 bases and J by 0 bases, and 12 bases separated the two germline ends. The CDR3 is 14 amino acids. CDR3 nucleotides: TGTGCCAGCGCTGGGGGCGGTAGCACAGATACGCAGTATTTT. Protein: CASAGGGSTDTQYF.

The rearrangement links TRBV15 to TRBJ2-1; the D is unclear. Germline V CDR1 and CDR2: LNHNV, YYDKDF (reference sequence). The CDR3 is 16 amino acids. The V end lost 3 bases, the J end lost 0 bases, and 12 bases lay between the germline ends. The CDR3 DNA follows: TGTGCCACCAGCAGTTCGGCGGCCCCCTCCTACAATGAGCAGTTCTTC. Translating it yields CATSSSAAPSYNEQFF.

V usage is TRBV25-1 and J usage is TRBJ1-1; D is perhaps TRBD1 (6 bases). The CDR3 loop spans 15 amino acids. V was cut by 2 bases and J by 11 bases, with 21 bases left in between. From germline, CDR1 is MGHDK and CDR2 SYGVNS. Here the CDR3 reads CASSEAGGRHNEAFF. The CDR3 DNA sequence: TGTGCCAGCAGTGAAGCTGGGGGCAGGCACAACGAGGCTTTCTTT. Using reference TRBV25-1 and TRBJ1-1 for the parts outside the CDR3, the full variable domain is EADIYQTPRYLVIGTGKKITLECSQTMGHDKMYWYQQDPGMELHLIHYSYGVNSTEKGDLSSESTVSRIRTEHFPLTLESARPSHTSQYLCASSEAGGRHNEAFFGQGTRLTVV.

This clonotype appeared many times. The genes are TRBV19 and TRBJ1-6; D is undetermined. Germline V gene sequence: CDR1 LNHDA, CDR2 SQIVND (reference sequence). V was shortened by 2 bases and J by 13 bases, with 12 bases between the two germline ends. The CDR3 is 13 amino acids. The CDR3 DNA is TGTGCCAGTAGTATACAGCCAGCGTCGCCCCTCCACTTT. Translation gives CASSIQPASPLHF. Drawing the rest from reference TRBV19 and TRBJ1-6, the complete variable domain is DGGITQSPKYLFRKEGQNVTLSCEQNLNHDAMYWYRQDPGQGLRLIYYSQIVNDFQKGDIAEGYSVSREKKESFPLTVTSAQKNPTAFYLCASSIQPASPLHFGNGTRLTVT.

The chain combines TRBV5-1 with TRBJ1-2, with a weak D call TRBD1 (5 bases). The CDR3 spans 16 residues. Germline loops: CDR1 SGHRS, CDR2 YFSETQ. The germline V and J ends were trimmed by 0 bases and 4 bases, with 16 bases remaining between them. CDR3 sequence reads: CASSLDRDAQGYGYTF. In DNA form, the CDR3 reads TGCGCCAGCAGCTTGGACCGGGACGCCCAGGGCTATGGCTACACCTTC.

V and J are TRBV30 and TRBJ1-4; D ambiguous. The ends were cut back, 2 bases at V and 3 bases at J, with 13 bases in the middle. Per the germline V gene, CDR1 is GTSNPN and CDR2 is SVGIG (reference sequence). CDR3 size: 15 residues. CDR3 residues: CAWSQLGSPNEKLFF. The CDR3 DNA is TGTGCCTGGAGTCAACTAGGGTCTCCTAATGAAAAACTGTTTTTT.

The V call is TRBV29-1, the J call TRBJ2-5; no clear D. Looked up from germline, CDR1 is SQVTM and CDR2 is ANQGSEA. V lost 6 bases and J lost 5, with 7 bases in between. CDR3 length: 10 residues. As DNA, the CDR3 is TGCAGCGTAACAAGGGAGACCCAGTACTTC. Translating gives CSVTRETQYF.

This chain joins TRBV7-9 and TRBJ2-5; 7 bases match TRBD2. The germline V gene encodes CDR1 SEHNR and CDR2 FQNEAQ (reference sequence). The CDR3 totals 16 residues. J lost 2 bases, V lost 10 bases, and 16 bases had no gene match. Here the CDR3 DNA reads TGTGCCACATCACCAGGAAGCGGGGCCCTACAAGAGACCCAGTACTTC. Its translation: CATSPGSGALQETQYF.

This chain uses TRBV7-3 with TRBJ2-7, with D possibly being TRBD2 (5 bases). Deletions cut 7 bases from V and 6 bases from J, with 22 bases between. The germline V gene encodes CDR1 SGHTA and CDR2 FQGTGA. There are 15 residues in the CDR3. CDR3: CASTHPGSTRPEQYF. The CDR3 nucleotides are TGTGCCAGCACCCACCCGGGATCAACGAGGCCCGAGCAGTACTTC.

Regarding this clonotype: One junction end disagrees with the germline gene, perhaps due to a read error. The chain carries TRBV7-2 and TRBJ2-7, with D maybe TRBD2 (6 bases). Germline CDR1 SGHTA, CDR2 FQGNSA. The CDR3 spans 14 residues. CDR3 DNA: TGCGCCAGCAGCTTAATTGGGGGGTCCTACGGGCAGTACTTC. This encodes CASSLIGGSYGQYF.

The V call is TRBV2, the J call TRBJ2-3; D might be TRBD2 (6 bases). This CDR3 region has 14 residues. V was pared by 7 bases and J by 1 base, with 12 bases between. Germline CDR1 is SNHLY and CDR2 is FYNNEI. The chain's CDR3 is CASMEGLGTDTQYF. The DNA for the CDR3 is TGTGCCAGCATGGAGGGGTTAGGCACAGATACGCAGTATTTT.

This clonotype was detected only a few times. The chain carries TRBV12-3 or TRBV12-4 and TRBJ2-6; the D call may be TRBD1 or TRBD2 (6 bases each). Trimming took off 3 bases at V and 1 base at J, with 16 bases between the two ends. The CDR3 covers 18 residues. The CDR3 nucleotides read TGTGCCAGCAGTTTTAATCGGGGGCGAATTTCTGGGGCCAACGTCCTGACTTTC. This codes for CASSFNRGRISGANVLTF.

In DNA, the CDR3 is TGTGCCAGCTCACCCGGGACAATAGCTAACTATGGCTACACCTTC. Translating gives CASSPGTIANYGYTF. The gene calls are TRBV18 and TRBJ1-2, with a tentative D call TRBD1 (6 bases). Germline values: CDR1 KGHSH, CDR2 LQKENI. Trimming pared 3 bases from V and 0 bases from J, leaving 11 bases between. There are 15 residues in the CDR3.